This T cell receptor (beta chain) was profiled in a study of T cells after yellow fever vaccination. The wider study: Researchers used SMART-Seq v4 Ultra Low Input to prepare fractions that had low cell numbers.

Making TCR cDNA involved 5'RACE template switching, which added UMIs and a universal primer site. In TCRdb, the 5' RACE reads were re-called with MiXCR into one record per CDR3 protein. The repertoire consists of about 210,000 distinct CDR3 sequences, with approximately 3% occurring once and the leading ten covering around 3.3%. General study results and limits: The CD4 and CD8 compartments had a small share of their clonotypes in common.

This clonotype was found a few times. Antigen unknown. The V gene end was trimmed by 5 bases and the J gene end by 4 bases; junction bases not matched to a gene: 20. The germline CDR1 and CDR2 sequences are SGHTA and FQGNSA. The CDR3 sequence is 20 residues long. The TCR comes from a man aged 18 to 29 who received the YFV17D yellow fever vaccine. The gene calls are TRBV7-2 and TRBJ1-4; 9 bases align to TRBD1. The specimen was CD4+ T cells sorted from PBMCs, collected 10 days after the yellow fever booster vaccination. The CDR3 is CASSLVNRDREGSFNEKLFF. CDR3 nucleotides: TGTGCCAGCAGCCTTGTGAACCGGGACAGGGAGGGATCCTTTAATGAAAAACTGTTTTTT.